Each of the 2 T cell receptor beta chains below was sequenced from the same sample in a study of CD8 T cells in Susac syndrome. Random hexamers were used to reverse transcribe roughly 0.45 to 1 ug of RNA. TCRdb re-derived calls from the immunoSEQ multiplex PCR reads in MiXCR, one entry per CDR3 protein. The sample consists of under 200,000 distinct CDR3 sequences, 95% of them appearing once. Material: CD4+ T cells from PBMCs. The receptors originated from a human donor in good health.

The chain couples TRBV7-2 to TRBJ2-3; 9 bases map to TRBD2. V was pared by 5 bases and J by 5 bases, with 8 bases of the junction left unmatched. CDR3 length equals 15 residues. Germline CDR1 reads SGHTA; CDR2 reads FQGNSA. The DNA of the CDR3 is TGTGCCAGCAGCCGCCAGAGCGGGGGGCAAGATACGCAGTATTTT. Its translation: CASSRQSGGQDTQYF.

V and J are TRBV14 and TRBJ1-2; TRBD1 agrees at 7 bases. V shed 4 bases, J shed 3 bases, and the junction held 8 bases outside the gene matches. The length of the CDR3 is 15 residues. Germline V gives CDR1 SGHDN, CDR2 FVKESK. The CDR3 bases are TGTGCCAGCAGCCTCCGACAGGGAATTGACTATGGCTACACCTTC. Its translation is CASSLRQGIDYGYTF.